This T cell receptor beta chain is from a study of cytomegalovirus exposure and HLA in healthy donors. General study findings and limits: An assumption of roughly uniform sequencing depth across donors underlay the presence/absence analyses. Reports indicate that TCR beta sequences accurately predicted the HLA-A and HLA-B alleles of most subjects.

V gave up 4 bases and J gave up 3 bases; unmatched junction bases: 10. Germline assignment: CDR1 SGHTS and CDR2 YDEGEE. CDR3 length equals 15 residues. Concerning this clone itself: The antigen remains undetermined.

PCR used 60 Vbeta primers and 13 Jbeta primers. Sequencing used immunoSEQ multiplex PCR; TCRdb keeps in-frame clones, though not all of them. This sample has around 140,000 clones, with more than 75% found just once. The chain links TRBV5-8 to TRBJ2-7; TRBD1 aligns across 7 bases. Input material: PBMCs. This clonotype was sampled from a female donor in good health and CMV-seronegative. The CDR3 reads CASSPRGGQLYEQYF. The CDR3 DNA is TGTGCCAGCAGCCCGCGTGGGGGACAGCTCTACGAGCAGTACTTC. Complete variable domain (other parts from reference TRBV5-8 and TRBJ2-7): EAGVTQSPTHLIKTRGQQATLRCSPISGHTSVYWYQQALGLGLQFLLWYDEGEERNRGNFPPRFSGRQFPNYSSELNVNALELEDSALYLCASSPRGGQLYEQYFGPGTRLTVT.